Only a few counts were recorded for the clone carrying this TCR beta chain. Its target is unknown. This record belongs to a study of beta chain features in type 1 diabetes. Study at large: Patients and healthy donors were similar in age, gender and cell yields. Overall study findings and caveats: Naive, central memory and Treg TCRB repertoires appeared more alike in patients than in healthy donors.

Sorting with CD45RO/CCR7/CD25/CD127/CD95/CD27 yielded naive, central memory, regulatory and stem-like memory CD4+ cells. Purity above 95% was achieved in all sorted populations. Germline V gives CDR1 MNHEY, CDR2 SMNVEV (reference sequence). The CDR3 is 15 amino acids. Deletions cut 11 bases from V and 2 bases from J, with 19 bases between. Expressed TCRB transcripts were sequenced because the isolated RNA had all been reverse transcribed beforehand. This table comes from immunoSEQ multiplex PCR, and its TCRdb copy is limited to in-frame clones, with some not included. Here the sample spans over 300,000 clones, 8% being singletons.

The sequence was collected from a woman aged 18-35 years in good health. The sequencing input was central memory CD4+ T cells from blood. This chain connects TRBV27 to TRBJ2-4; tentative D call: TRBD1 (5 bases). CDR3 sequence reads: CASADTVGTKNIQYF. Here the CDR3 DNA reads TGTGCCTCCGCGGACACTGTAGGAACCAAAAACATTCAGTACTTC.